A single sample gave rise to the 17 T cell receptor beta chains below, sequenced in a study of cytomegalovirus exposure and HLA in healthy donors. The PCR made use of 60 Vbeta and 13 Jbeta primers. This table comes from immunoSEQ multiplex PCR, and its TCRdb copy is limited to in-frame clones, with some not included. In the table there are some 70,000 clones, over 75% of which are singletons. Sequences were obtained from PBMCs. The receptors derive from a human donor in good health.

This clone has only a few counts. V and J are TRBV7-9 and TRBJ1-4; D is ambiguous. This CDR3 region has 15 residues. Deletions cut 5 bases from V and 0 bases from J, with 10 bases between. Looked up from germline, CDR1 is SEHNR and CDR2 is FQNEAQ (reference sequence). As DNA, the CDR3 is TGTGCCAGCAGCCCTACAGCTGCAACTAATGAAAAACTGTTTTTT. Encoded protein: CASSPTAATNEKLFF.

The gene calls are TRBV30 and TRBJ1-6, with 9 bases aligning to TRBD1. The germline V gene encodes CDR1 GTSNPN and CDR2 SVGIG (reference sequence). The CDR3 consists of 19 residues. V was pared by 1 base and J by 0 bases, with 10 bases of the junction left unmatched. Written as DNA, the CDR3 is TGTGCCTGGAGTGGGGGACAGGGTCCCGGTCTCTCCTATAATTCACCCCTCCACTTT. Translating it yields CAWSGGQGPGLSYNSPLHF. Filled out from reference TRBV30 and TRBJ1-6, the complete variable domain reads SQTIHQWPATLVQPVGSPLSLECTVEGTSNPNLYWYRQAAGRGLQLLFYSVGIGQISSEVPQNLSASRPQDRQFILSSKKLLLSDSGFYLCAWSGGQGPGLSYNSPLHFGNGTRLTVT.

The CDR3, as DNA: TGTGCCAGCAGGCGGTATGATGAAAAACTGTTTTTT. Translated: CASRRYDEKLFF. This rearrangement joins TRBV27 to TRBJ1-4; D unresolved. The germline gives CDR1 MNHEY, CDR2 SMNVEV (reference sequence). Trimming pared 6 bases from V and 6 bases from J, leaving 8 bases between. This CDR3 is 12 amino acids long.

This sequence joins TRBV7-2 and TRBJ1-2; weak D call: TRBD1 (5 bases). The CDR3 sequence is 15 residues long. Trimming left V 2 bases short and J 6 bases short, with 16 bases between. Germline CDR1 reads SGHTA; CDR2 reads FQGNSA. CDR3 residues: CASSLPGRGGNGYTF. Written as DNA, the CDR3 is TGTGCCAGCAGCTTACCTGGGAGGGGTGGGAATGGCTACACCTTC.

This rearrangement joins TRBV19 to TRBJ1-2; TRBD1 agrees at 10 bases. This CDR3 comprises 13 residues. CDR1 LNHDA and CDR2 SQIVND come from the germline V gene (reference sequence). V dropped 10 bases and J dropped 7; count of bases not matched to a gene: 9. CDR3 protein: CATGDRGLSGYTF. CDR3 DNA sequence: TGTGCCACCGGGGACAGGGGCCTTTCTGGCTACACCTTC.

The J gene is TRBJ1-3, the V gene TRBV5-1, with 7 bases fitting TRBD1. Germline CDR1 SGHRS, CDR2 YFSETQ. V lost 0 bases, J lost 3 bases, and 6 bases stayed unmatched. The CDR3 is 16 amino acids. The CDR3 is CASSLAGTVRGNTIYF. The CDR3 DNA follows: TGCGCCAGCAGCTTGGCCGGGACAGTTCGTGGAAACACCATATATTTT.

This clone was seen a single time. The CDR3 loop is CASSLGGGGTTTDTQYF. In DNA, the CDR3 is TGCGCCAGCAGCTTGGGAGGCGGGGGGACTACCACAGATACGCAGTATTTT. The chain is built from TRBV5-1 and TRBJ2-3; 8 bases align to TRBD2. The CDR3 loop spans 17 amino acids. The ends lost 0 bases at V and 2 bases at J; junction bases unmatched: 8. Germline V gene lookup returns CDR1 SGHRS and CDR2 YFSETQ.

The rearrangement links TRBV4-1 to TRBJ1-6, with unresolved D. The V gene's germline CDR1 is MGHRA and CDR2 YSYEKL. CDR3 length: 15 residues. The ends were cut back, 5 bases at V and 4 bases at J, with 12 bases in the middle. The CDR3 DNA reads TGCGCCAGCAGCTACGGGGTTTCATATAATTCACCCCTCCACTTT. It is translated as CASSYGVSYNSPLHF.

This clone was detected only a few times. The chain employs TRBV19 and TRBJ1-2; 11 bases align to TRBD1. Germline CDR1 LNHDA, CDR2 SQIVND (reference sequence). V lost 5 bases, J lost 4 bases, and 12 bases stayed unmatched. CDR3 length equals 17 residues. CDR3 bases: TGTGCCAGTAGTCCACTAGGGACAGGGGGAAACTTCTATGGCTACACCTTC. As protein: CASSPLGTGGNFYGYTF.

This chain uses TRBV4-2 with TRBJ2-3, with D unclear. V lost 3 bases, J lost 4 bases, and 11 bases lay in between. Per germline, CDR1 LGHNA and CDR2 YNFKEQ. CDR3 length: 14 amino acids. CDR3 region: CASSQALMADTQYF. DNA for the CDR3: TGTGCCAGCAGCCAGGCCCTGATGGCAGATACGCAGTATTTT.

The chain couples TRBV2 to TRBJ2-1, with D tentatively TRBD2 (5 bases). The V and J ends lost 4 bases and 6 bases respectively, with 10 bases between them. The CDR3 length is 13 residues. The V gene's germline CDR1 is SNHLY and CDR2 FYNNEI. CDR3 loop: CASSAEVGNEQFF. The CDR3 DNA is TGTGCCAGCAGTGCGGAGGTTGGCAATGAGCAGTTCTTC. Full variable domain (remainder filled in from reference TRBV2 and TRBJ2-1): EPEVTQTPSHQVTQMGQEVILRCVPISNHLYFYWYRQILGQKVEFLVSFYNNEISEKSEIFDDQFSVERPDGSNFTLKIRSTKLEDSAMYFCASSAEVGNEQFFGPGTRLTVL.

The rearrangement links TRBV5-6 to TRBJ1-2, with a weak D call TRBD1 (6 bases). CDR1 and CDR2 from the germline V gene are SGHDT and YYEEEE. V lost 5 bases and J 4 bases, leaving 18 bases between the germline ends. This CDR3 contains 15 residues. This CDR3 is CASRFRERGGYGYTF. DNA of the CDR3: TGTGCCAGCAGGTTTCGCGAGAGGGGGGGCTATGGCTACACCTTC.

As regards this clone: A read error may produce the germline difference seen at one junction end. The chain has TRBV19 and TRBJ1-2, with 10 bases identical to TRBD1. This CDR3 spans 14 amino acids. The germline V gene has CDR1 LNHDA and CDR2 SQIVND (reference sequence). The CDR3 coding sequence is TGTGCCAGTGCACCGGGACAGGGGAGTTATGGCTACCCCTTC. Residues: CASAPGQGSYGYPF.

This clone was seen just once. V usage is TRBV19 and J usage is TRBJ1-4, with 7 bases identical to TRBD1. Unmatched junction bases numbered 13, after V lost 3 bases and J lost 6 bases. The germline V gene encodes CDR1 LNHDA and CDR2 SQIVND (reference sequence). CDR3 length: 17 amino acids. This CDR3 reads CASSIPITDRPHEKLFF. The CDR3 DNA follows: TGTGCCAGTAGTATCCCAATCACGGACAGGCCGCATGAAAAACTGTTTTTT.

The chain employs TRBV7-9 and TRBJ2-2; weak D call: TRBD1 (6 bases). Germline-derived CDR1 and CDR2 are SEHNR and FQNEAQ (reference sequence). Trimming removed 4 bases from V and 0 bases from J, with 15 bases in between. The CDR3 spans 17 residues. In nucleotides, the CDR3 is TGTGCCAGCAGCTCCTCACCAAGACAGGCGAACACCGGGGAGCTGTTTTTT. Its protein is CASSSSPRQANTGELFF.

The rearrangement joins TRBV30 to TRBJ1-2; D is unresolved. V was shortened by 3 bases and J by 6 bases, with 14 bases between the two germline ends. The germline V gene has CDR1 GTSNPN and CDR2 SVGIG (reference sequence). The CDR3 is made up of 13 amino acids. This CDR3 is CAWSEGSSDGYTF. The CDR3 DNA follows: TGTGCCTGGAGCGAAGGGAGTTCAGATGGCTACACCTTC.

This sequence joins TRBV2 and TRBJ2-3; D is ambiguous. Deletions cut 8 bases from V and 1 base from J, with 10 bases between. Germline V gene lookup returns CDR1 SNHLY and CDR2 FYNNEI. This CDR3 has 13 amino acids. The CDR3 loop reads CASGQLGTDTQYF. In DNA, the CDR3 is TGTGCCAGCGGTCAGCTAGGCACAGATACGCAGTATTTT. The full variable domain, in which reference TRBV2 and TRBJ2-3 provide the parts outside the CDR3, is EPEVTQTPSHQVTQMGQEVILRCVPISNHLYFYWYRQILGQKVEFLVSFYNNEISEKSEIFDDQFSVERPDGSNFTLKIRSTKLEDSAMYFCASGQLGTDTQYFGPGTRLTVL.